This T cell receptor (beta chain) emerged from a study of T cell repertoires in cytomegalovirus infection. This clonotype has more than one count but fewer than ten. Its specificity is unknown. V dropped 1 base and J dropped 3; count of bases not matched to a gene: 8. The CDR3 length is 17 residues. CDR1 and CDR2 from the germline V gene are SEHNR and FQNEAQ (reference sequence). TCRdb reanalysed the reads using MiXCR and keeps one entry per CDR3 protein. This sample carries a few hundred thousand distinct CDR3 sequences, almost 30% of them seen once, and the ten largest clones take approximately 20%.

This material consisted of cultured PBMCs, taken from culture after CMV antigen stimulation. This chain joins TRBV7-9 and TRBJ2-7, with 11 bases identical to TRBD1. This sequence was found in a human donor in good health (CMV status not recorded). Some clones in this sample may be carry-over from other donors' samples. Here the CDR3 reads CASSLDGIGTGGYEQYF. The CDR3 DNA follows: TGTGCCAGCAGCTTAGATGGGATCGGGACAGGGGGCTACGAGCAGTACTTC.